The present entry profiles one T cell receptor (beta chain) with its context. Its antigen is as yet unknown. Documented treatment: around 19 received Ad26.COV2.S at low or high dose, single or two shots; several received placebo; per-sample allocation not given. On day 63 after the first injection, vaccine and placebo recipients gave samples. The entry originates in a study of Ad26.COV2.S vaccination and SARS-CoV-2 variants. Across the whole study: The donor belonged to the COV1001 Ad26.COV2.S trial arm. Donor got 5x10^10 or 1x10^11 viral particles of Ad26.COV2.S. General study points: Total T cell responses were possibly underestimated by TCR breadth and depth analyses. Placebo recipients had lower spike-specific TCR breadth than vaccine recipients.

Libraries were prepared by immunoSEQ multiplex PCR; TCRdb keeps only in-frame clonotypes and omits some of them. Among about 320,000 clones listed, about 86% were seen once. Trimming removed 4 bases at V and 7 bases at J, with 10 bases between. This CDR3 has 12 residues. Sequenced material: peripheral blood, taken in a trial of Ad26.COV2.S vaccine versus placebo. The TCR originated in a person aged 18-60 years who received the Ad26.COV2.S COVID-19 vaccine or a placebo. The chain employs TRBV23-1 and TRBJ1-2; D might be TRBD1 (6 bases). TRBV23-1 is designated an ORF whose function remains uncertain. Written as DNA, the CDR3 is TGCGCCAGCAGTCTCGGACAGAGTGGCTACACCTTC. It encodes CASSLGQSGYTF.